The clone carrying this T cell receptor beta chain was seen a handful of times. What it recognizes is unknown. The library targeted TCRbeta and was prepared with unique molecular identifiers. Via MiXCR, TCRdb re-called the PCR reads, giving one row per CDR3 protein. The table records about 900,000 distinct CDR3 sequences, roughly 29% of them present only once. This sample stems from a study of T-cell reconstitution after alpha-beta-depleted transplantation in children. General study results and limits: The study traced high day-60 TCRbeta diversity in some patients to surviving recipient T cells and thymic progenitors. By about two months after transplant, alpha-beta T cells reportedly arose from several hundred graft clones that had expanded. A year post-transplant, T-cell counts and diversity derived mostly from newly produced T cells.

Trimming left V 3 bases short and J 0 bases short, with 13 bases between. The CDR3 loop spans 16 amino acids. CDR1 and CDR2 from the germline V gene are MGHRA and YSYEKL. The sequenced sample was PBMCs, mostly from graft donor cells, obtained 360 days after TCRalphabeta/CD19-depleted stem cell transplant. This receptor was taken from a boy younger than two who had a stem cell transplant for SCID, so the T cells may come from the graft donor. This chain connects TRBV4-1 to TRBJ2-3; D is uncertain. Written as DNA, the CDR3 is TGCGCCAGCAGCCAGGATACACTTACTAGCACAGATACGCAGTATTTT. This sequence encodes CASSQDTLTSTDTQYF.